The 5 T cell receptor beta chains below were found in one sample sequenced in a study of blood T cells in healthy people across ages. For the second PCR, which ran for about 7 to 11 cycles, a sample-barcoded 5' primer and a J-beta primer mix were used. TCRdb re-derived calls from the 5' RACE reads in MiXCR, one entry per CDR3 protein. Altogether more than 1,000,000 distinct CDR3 sequences are present, 25% being singletons, with the ten largest covering around 0.7%. These data also formed part of another study, on T cells of mothers and their children.

Sequencing was done on a sample of blood. The receptors here all came from a girl aged 2 to 9 in good health.

As regards this clonotype: Germline and junction disagree at one end, which may indicate a read error. CDR3 in DNA: TGTGCCAGCAGCTTAACCCCGCGGACACAGGACTATGGCTACATCTTC. Its protein product is CASSLTPRTQDYGYIF. The chain links TRBV7-8 to TRBJ1-2, with a weak D call TRBD1 (5 bases). This CDR3 comprises 16 residues. CDR1 and CDR2 (germline): SGHVS, FQNEAQ.

This chain connects TRBV4-1 to TRBJ2-1; possibly TRBD2 for D (6 bases). The germline gives CDR1 MGHRA, CDR2 YSYEKL. The CDR3 has 17 amino acids. Trimming stripped 4 bases from V and 2 bases from J, with 18 bases between. CDR3 in DNA: TGCGCCAGCAGCCCCCCCGGAGGGGAGCGCCCCTACAATGAGCAGTTCTTC. Translated, it gives CASSPPGGERPYNEQFF.

The chain employs TRBV5-1 and TRBJ1-1, with D perhaps TRBD1 (6 bases). Germline V gives CDR1 SGHRS, CDR2 YFSETQ. The length of the CDR3 is 16 residues. Deletions cut 4 bases from V and 1 base from J, with 17 bases between. The CDR3 nucleotides are TGCGCCAGCAGCCGAGGGGGGCGGACACCGAACACTGAAGCTTTCTTT. Translating it yields CASSRGGRTPNTEAFF.

The rearrangement joins TRBV20-1 to TRBJ2-5, with 10 positions matching TRBD1. With V trimmed by 2 bases and J by 0 bases, 18 bases remained unmatched. The CDR3 runs 20 residues. Germline V CDR1 and CDR2: DFQATT, SNEGSKA (reference sequence). This chain's CDR3 is CSARLPPRDRGSADQETQYF. In DNA form, the CDR3 reads TGCAGTGCTAGACTTCCCCCCCGGGACAGGGGATCGGCTGACCAAGAGACCCAGTACTTC.

This clonotype has more than one count but fewer than ten. The chain uses TRBV7-9 and TRBJ1-2; D unclear. This CDR3 contains 15 residues. The V end was cut by 4 bases, the J end by 4 bases, with 16 bases between. Germline loops: CDR1 SEHNR, CDR2 FQNEAQ (reference sequence). CDR3 protein: CASSSRPQSSYGYTF. The CDR3 DNA reads as TGTGCCAGCAGCTCCCGGCCCCAGTCCAGCTATGGCTACACCTTC.